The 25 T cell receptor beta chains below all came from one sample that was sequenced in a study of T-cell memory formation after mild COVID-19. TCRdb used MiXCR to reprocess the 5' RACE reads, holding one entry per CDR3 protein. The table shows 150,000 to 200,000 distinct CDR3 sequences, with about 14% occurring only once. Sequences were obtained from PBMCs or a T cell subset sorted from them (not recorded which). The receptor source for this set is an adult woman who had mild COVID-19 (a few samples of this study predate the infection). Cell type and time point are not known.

CDR3 residues: CASSLEGGRTGELFF. The DNA for the CDR3 is TGTGCCAGCAGCTTAGAAGGGGGTCGCACCGGGGAGCTGTTTTTT. V gene TRBV7-9 combines with J gene TRBJ2-2; tentatively, D is TRBD1 (6 bases). This CDR3 has 15 residues. Between the trimmed V and J ends, which lost 1 base and 4 bases, there was a span of 10 bases. Looked up from germline, CDR1 is SEHNR and CDR2 is FQNEAQ (reference sequence).

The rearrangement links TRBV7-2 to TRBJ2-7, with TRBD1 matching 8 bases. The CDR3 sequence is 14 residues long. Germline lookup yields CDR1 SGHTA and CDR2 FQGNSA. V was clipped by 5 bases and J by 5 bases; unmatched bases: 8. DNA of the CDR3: TGTGCCAGCAGCCAGCGGACAGGGCATAACGAGCAGTACTTC. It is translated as CASSQRTGHNEQYF.

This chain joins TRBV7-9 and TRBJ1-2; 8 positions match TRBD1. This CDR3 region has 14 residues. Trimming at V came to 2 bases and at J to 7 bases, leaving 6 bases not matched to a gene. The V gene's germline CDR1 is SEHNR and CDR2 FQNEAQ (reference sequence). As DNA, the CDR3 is TGTGCCAGCAGCTTATCCAGGGGGCATGGTGGCTACACCTTC. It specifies CASSLSRGHGGYTF. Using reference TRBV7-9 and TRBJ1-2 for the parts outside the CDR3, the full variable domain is DTGVSQNPRHKITKRGQNVTFRCDPISEHNRLYWYRQTLGQGPEFLTYFQNEAQLEKSRLLSDRFSAERPKGSFSTLEIQRTEQGDSAMYLCASSLSRGHGGYTFGSGTRLTVV.

The CDR3 coding sequence is TGTGCCAGCAGCCCTGGACAGGAGCTGTTTTTT. Protein: CASSPGQELFF. This sequence joins TRBV12-3 or TRBV12-4 and TRBJ2-2, with D tentatively TRBD1 (5 bases). The CDR3 is 11 amino acids. Trimming removed 6 bases from V and 10 bases from J, with 9 bases in between.

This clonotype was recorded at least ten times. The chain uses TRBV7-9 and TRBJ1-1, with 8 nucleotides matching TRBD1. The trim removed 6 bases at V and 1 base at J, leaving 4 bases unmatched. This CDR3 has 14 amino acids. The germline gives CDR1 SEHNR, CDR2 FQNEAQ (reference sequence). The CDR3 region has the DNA TGTGCCAGCAGTCAAACAGGGGGGAACACTGAAGCTTTCTTT. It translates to CASSQTGGNTEAFF. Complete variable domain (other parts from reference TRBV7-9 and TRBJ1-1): DTGVSQNPRHKITKRGQNVTFRCDPISEHNRLYWYRQTLGQGPEFLTYFQNEAQLEKSRLLSDRFSAERPKGSFSTLEIQRTEQGDSAMYLCASSQTGGNTEAFFGQGTRLTVV.

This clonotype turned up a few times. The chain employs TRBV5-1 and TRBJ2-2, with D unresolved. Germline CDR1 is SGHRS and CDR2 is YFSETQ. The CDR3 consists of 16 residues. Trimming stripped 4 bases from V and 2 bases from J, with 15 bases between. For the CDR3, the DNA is TGCGCCAGCAGCAATTCGGCGGATGTTAACACCGGGGAGCTGTTTTTT. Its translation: CASSNSADVNTGELFF.

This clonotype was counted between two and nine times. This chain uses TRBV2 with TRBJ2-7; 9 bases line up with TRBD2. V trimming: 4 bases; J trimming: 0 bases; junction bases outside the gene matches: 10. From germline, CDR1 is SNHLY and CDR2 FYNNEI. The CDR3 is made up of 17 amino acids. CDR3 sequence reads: CASSVETSGSYSYEQYF. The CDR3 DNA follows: TGTGCCAGCAGTGTGGAGACTAGCGGTTCCTACTCCTACGAGCAGTACTTC.

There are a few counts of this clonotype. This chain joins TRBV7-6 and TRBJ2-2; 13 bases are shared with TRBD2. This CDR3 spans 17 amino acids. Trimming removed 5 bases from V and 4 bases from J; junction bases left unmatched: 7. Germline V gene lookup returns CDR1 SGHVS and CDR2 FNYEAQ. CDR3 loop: CASSPGLAGSITGELFF. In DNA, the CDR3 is TGTGCCAGCAGCCCGGGACTAGCGGGATCAATCACCGGGGAGCTGTTTTTT. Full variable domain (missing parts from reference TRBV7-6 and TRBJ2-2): GAGVSQSPRYKVTKRGQDVALRCDPISGHVSLYWYRQALGQGPEFLTYFNYEAQQDKSGLPNDRFSAERPEGSISTLTIQRTEQRDSAMYRCASSPGLAGSITGELFFGEGSRLTVL.

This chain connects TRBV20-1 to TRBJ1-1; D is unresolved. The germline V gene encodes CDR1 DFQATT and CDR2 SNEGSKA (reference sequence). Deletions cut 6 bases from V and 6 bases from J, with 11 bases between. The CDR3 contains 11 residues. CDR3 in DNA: TGCAGTGCGCACGGCGGGGCTGAAGCTTTCTTT. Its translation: CSAHGGAEAFF.

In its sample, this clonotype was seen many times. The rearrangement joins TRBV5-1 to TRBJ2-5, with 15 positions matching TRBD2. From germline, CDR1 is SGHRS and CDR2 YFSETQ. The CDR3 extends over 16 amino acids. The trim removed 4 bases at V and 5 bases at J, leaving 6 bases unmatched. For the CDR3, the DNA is TGCGCCAGCAGCCCGGGACTAGCGGGAGGACAGGAGACCCAGTACTTC. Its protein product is CASSPGLAGGQETQYF.

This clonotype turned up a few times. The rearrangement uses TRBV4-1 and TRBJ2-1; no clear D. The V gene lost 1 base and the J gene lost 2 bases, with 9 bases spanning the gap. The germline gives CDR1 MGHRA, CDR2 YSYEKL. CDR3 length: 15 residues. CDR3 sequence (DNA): TGCGCCAGCAGCCAAGGGCGACTGACCTACAATGAGCAGTTCTTC. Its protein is CASSQGRLTYNEQFF.

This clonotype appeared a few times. The CDR3 nucleotides read TGTGCCAGCTCCGTCGAATACGTTGCGGCAAACTATGGCTACACCTTC. Its protein is CASSVEYVAANYGYTF. The V gene is TRBV2, the J gene TRBJ1-2; D is uncertain. Germline CDR1 and CDR2: SNHLY and FYNNEI. Trimming shortened V by 8 bases and J by 2 bases, and 21 bases separated the two germline ends. This CDR3 region has 16 residues.

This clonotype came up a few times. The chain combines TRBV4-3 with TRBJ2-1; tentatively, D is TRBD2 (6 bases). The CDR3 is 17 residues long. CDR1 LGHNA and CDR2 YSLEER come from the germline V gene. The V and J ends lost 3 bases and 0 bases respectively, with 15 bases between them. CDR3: CASSQEGLRSSYNEQFF. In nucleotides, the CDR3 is TGCGCCAGCAGCCAGGAGGGACTTCGGAGCTCCTACAATGAGCAGTTCTTC.

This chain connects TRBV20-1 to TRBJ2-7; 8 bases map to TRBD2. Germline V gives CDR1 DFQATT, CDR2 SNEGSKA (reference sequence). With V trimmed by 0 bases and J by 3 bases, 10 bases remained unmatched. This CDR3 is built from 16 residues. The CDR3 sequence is CSARDSGGSGVYEQYF. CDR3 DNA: TGCAGTGCTAGAGATTCGGGGGGGAGCGGTGTCTACGAGCAGTACTTC.

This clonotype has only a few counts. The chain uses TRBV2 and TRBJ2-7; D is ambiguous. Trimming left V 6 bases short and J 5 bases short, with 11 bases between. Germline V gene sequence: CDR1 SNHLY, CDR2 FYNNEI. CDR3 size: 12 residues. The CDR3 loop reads CASSTGAHEQYF. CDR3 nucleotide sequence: TGTGCCAGCAGCACCGGAGCGCACGAGCAGTACTTC.

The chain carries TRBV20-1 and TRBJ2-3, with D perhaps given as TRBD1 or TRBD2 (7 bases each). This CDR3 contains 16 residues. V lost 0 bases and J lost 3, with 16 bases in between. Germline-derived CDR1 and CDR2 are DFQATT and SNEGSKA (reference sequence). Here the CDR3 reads CSARDPTGEGTDTQYF. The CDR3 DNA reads TGCAGTGCTAGAGATCCTACAGGGGAGGGTACAGATACGCAGTATTTT.

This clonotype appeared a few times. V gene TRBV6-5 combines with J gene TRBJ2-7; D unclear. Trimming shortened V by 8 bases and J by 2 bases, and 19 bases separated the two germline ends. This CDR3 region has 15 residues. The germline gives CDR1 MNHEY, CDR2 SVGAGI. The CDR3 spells CASAVQAAAAYEQYF. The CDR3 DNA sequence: TGTGCCAGCGCCGTGCAGGCCGCGGCGGCCTACGAGCAGTACTTC.

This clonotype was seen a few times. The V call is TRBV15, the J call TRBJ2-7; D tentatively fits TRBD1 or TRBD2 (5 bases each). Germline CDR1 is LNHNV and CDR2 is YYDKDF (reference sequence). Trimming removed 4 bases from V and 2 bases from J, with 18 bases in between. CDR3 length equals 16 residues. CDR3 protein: CATSNGYQGAAYEQYF. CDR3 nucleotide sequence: TGTGCCACCAGCAATGGCTACCAGGGAGCGGCCTACGAGCAGTACTTC.

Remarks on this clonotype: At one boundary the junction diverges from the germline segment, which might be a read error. CDR3 sequence (DNA): TGTGCCGGCAGTGATGCGTACCGGGGGGTTCCCCAGCATTTT. The encoded protein is CAGSDAYRGVPQHF. V gene TRBV2 combines with J gene TRBJ1-5, with D perhaps matching TRBD1 (5 bases). The CDR3 length is 14 residues. Germline V gene sequence: CDR1 SNHLY, CDR2 FYNNEI.

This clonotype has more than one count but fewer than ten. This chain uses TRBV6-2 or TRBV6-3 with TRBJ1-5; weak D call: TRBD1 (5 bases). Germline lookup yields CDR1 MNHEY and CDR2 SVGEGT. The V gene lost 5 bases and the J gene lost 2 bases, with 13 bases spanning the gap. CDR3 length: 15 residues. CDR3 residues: CASSNGGLGNQPQHF. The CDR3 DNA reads TGTGCCAGCAGTAACGGGGGGTTGGGCAATCAGCCCCAGCATTTT.

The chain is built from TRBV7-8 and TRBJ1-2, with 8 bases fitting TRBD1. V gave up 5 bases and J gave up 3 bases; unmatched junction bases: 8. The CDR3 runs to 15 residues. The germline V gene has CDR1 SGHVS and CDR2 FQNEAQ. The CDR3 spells CASSLDREFDYGYTF. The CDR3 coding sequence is TGTGCCAGCAGCCTGGACAGGGAATTCGACTATGGCTACACCTTC. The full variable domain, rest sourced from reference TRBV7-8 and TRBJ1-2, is GAGVSQSPRYKVAKRGQDVALRCDPISGHVSLFWYQQALGQGPEFLTYFQNEAQLDKSGLPSDRFFAERPEGSVSTLKIQRTQQEDSAVYLCASSLDREFDYGYTFGSGTRLTVV.

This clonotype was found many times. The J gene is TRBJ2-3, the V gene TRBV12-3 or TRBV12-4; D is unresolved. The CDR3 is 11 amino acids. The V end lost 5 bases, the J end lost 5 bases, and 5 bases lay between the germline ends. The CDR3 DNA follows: TGTGCCAGCAGTCTCATAGATACGCAGTATTTT. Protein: CASSLIDTQYF.

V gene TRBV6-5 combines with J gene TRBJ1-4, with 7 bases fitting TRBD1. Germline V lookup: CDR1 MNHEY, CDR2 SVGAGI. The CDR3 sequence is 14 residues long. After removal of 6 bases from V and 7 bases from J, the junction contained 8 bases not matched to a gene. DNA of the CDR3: TGTGCCAGCAGCAAAACAGGGGTCGGTGAAAAACTGTTTTTT. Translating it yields CASSKTGVGEKLFF.

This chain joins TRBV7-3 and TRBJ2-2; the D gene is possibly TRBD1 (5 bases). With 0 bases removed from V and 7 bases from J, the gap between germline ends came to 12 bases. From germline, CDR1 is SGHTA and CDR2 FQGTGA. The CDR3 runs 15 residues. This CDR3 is CASSLTSRAGGELFF. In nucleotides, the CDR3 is TGTGCCAGCAGCTTAACGTCCAGGGCCGGCGGGGAGCTGTTTTTT.

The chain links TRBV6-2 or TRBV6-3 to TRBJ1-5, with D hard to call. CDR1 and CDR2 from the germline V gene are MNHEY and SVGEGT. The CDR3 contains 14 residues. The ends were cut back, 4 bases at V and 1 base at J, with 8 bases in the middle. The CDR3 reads CASSWSVSNQPQHF. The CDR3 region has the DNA TGTGCCAGCAGTTGGTCGGTGAGCAATCAGCCCCAGCATTTT.